The 21 T cell receptor beta chains reported below all come from one sample, sequenced in a study of OX40 agonist ivuxolimab in advanced cancers. Using immunoSEQ multiplex PCR, the repertoire was profiled, and TCRdb retains in-frame clones only, with some absent. The sample records about 73,000 clones, approximately 90% being singletons. Sequencing used CD4+ or CD8+ T cells sorted from blood, obtained in a trial of the OX40 agonist ivuxolimab. These receptors came from an adult with an advanced solid tumor such as melanoma, head and neck, liver or kidney cancer.

This clone was seen just once. This chain links TRBV2 with TRBJ2-3; 10 positions agree with TRBD2. This CDR3 spans 16 amino acids. Germline loops: CDR1 SNHLY, CDR2 FYNNEI. Trimming at V came to 2 bases and at J to 0 bases, leaving 2 bases not matched to a gene. CDR3 DNA sequence: TGTGCCAGCAGTGAATGGGGACTAGCGAGCACAGATACGCAGTATTTT. Translated: CASSEWGLASTDTQYF.

In DNA, the CDR3 is TGTGCCAGCAGCCGGGGGTCAGGGGTAAATGAGCAGTTCTTC. Its translation is CASSRGSGVNEQFF. The rearrangement joins TRBV9 to TRBJ2-1; D is possibly TRBD1 or TRBD2 (6 bases each). The CDR3 runs to 14 residues. The ends were cut back, 4 bases at V and 7 bases at J, with 15 bases in the middle. Germline V lookup: CDR1 SGDLS, CDR2 YYNGEE.

This chain links TRBV19 with TRBJ2-2, with 10 bases fitting TRBD1. This CDR3 contains 16 residues. The trim removed 4 bases at V and 7 bases at J, leaving 9 bases unmatched. Germline lookup yields CDR1 LNHDA and CDR2 SQIVND (reference sequence). The CDR3 DNA sequence: TGTGCCAGTAGTACCGACAGGGGGCTGTTGTTCGGGGAGCTGTTTTTT. This sequence encodes CASSTDRGLLFGELFF.

The gene calls are TRBV9 and TRBJ2-2, with a possible D match to TRBD1 (5 bases). Germline V gene lookup returns CDR1 SGDLS and CDR2 YYNGEE. The CDR3 totals 18 residues. The ends were cut back, 0 bases at V and 5 bases at J, with 20 bases in the middle. This CDR3 is CASSVATGDSPLTGELFF. CDR3 sequence (DNA): TGTGCCAGCAGCGTAGCTACCGGCGACAGCCCTTTGACCGGGGAGCTGTTTTTT.

The V gene is TRBV9, the J gene TRBJ1-4; D uncertain. The CDR3 is 17 residues long. Trimming left V 0 bases short and J 4 bases short, with 16 bases between. CDR1 is SGDLS and CDR2 is YYNGEE in the germline V gene. CDR3 DNA sequence: TGTGCCAGCAGCGTAGAGTCAGGCGTGGCGGATAATGAAAAACTGTTTTTT. Its protein product is CASSVESGVADNEKLFF.

The genes are TRBV12-5 and TRBJ1-1; no firm D call. The V gene's germline CDR1 is LGHNT and CDR2 FRNRAP. CDR3 length: 14 amino acids. Trimming shortened V by 5 bases and J by 0 bases, and 10 bases separated the two germline ends. Here the CDR3 DNA reads TGTGCTAGTGGTAACGGACTGCTGAACACTGAAGCTTTCTTT. This encodes CASGNGLLNTEAFF.

The chain uses TRBV21-1 and TRBJ1-1; the table's D call TRBD1 went unverified against the DNA. TRBV21-1 is tagged as a pseudogene. The CDR3 is made up of 15 amino acids. The CDR3 DNA sequence: TGTGCCAGCAGCACCCGGGGGACAGAGAACACTGAAGCTTTCTTT. The encoded protein is CASSTRGTENTEAFF.

The chain joins TRBV6-9 to TRBJ2-3; no clear D. This CDR3 contains 12 residues. In germline, CDR1 is MNHGY, CDR2 SVAAGI. V was pared by 5 bases and J by 2 bases, with 5 bases between. Written as DNA, the CDR3 is TGTGCCAGCAGTCCGAACACAGATACGCAGTATTTT. This encodes CASSPNTDTQYF.

This chain uses TRBV27 with TRBJ2-7, with a possible D match to TRBD2 (6 bases). Germline CDR1 MNHEY, CDR2 SMNVEV (reference sequence). Trimming removed 5 bases from V and 4 bases from J, with 12 bases in between. The CDR3 has 13 residues. CDR3 DNA sequence: TGTGCCAGCAGTCCATCGGCGGGATACGAGCAGTACTTC. Its translation: CASSPSAGYEQYF.

This chain uses TRBV28 with TRBJ1-1; the D is unclear. Deletions cut 3 bases from V and 1 base from J, with 9 bases between. CDR3 size: 14 residues. Per germline, CDR1 MDHEN and CDR2 SYDVKM. CDR3 in DNA: TGTGCCAGCAGTTTTATAGTAGGGAACACTGAAGCTTTCTTT. It translates to CASSFIVGNTEAFF.

The chain carries TRBV11-2 and TRBJ2-1, with 7 bases aligning to TRBD2. Germline lookup yields CDR1 SGHAT and CDR2 FQNNGV. CDR3 length: 11 residues. V lost 3 bases to trimming and J lost 10 bases; unmatched junction nucleotides: 0. CDR3 protein: CASSFGGEQFF. In nucleotides, the CDR3 is TGTGCCAGCAGCTTCGGGGGGGAGCAGTTCTTC.

This chain links TRBV27 with TRBJ2-5; TRBD1 aligns across 9 bases. The germline V gene has CDR1 MNHEY and CDR2 SMNVEV (reference sequence). The CDR3 is 17 residues long. After removal of 5 bases from V and 1 base from J, the junction contained 11 bases not matched to a gene. CDR3: CASSISYRDRVQETQYF. The DNA of the CDR3 is TGTGCCAGCAGTATTTCCTACCGGGACAGGGTCCAAGAGACCCAGTACTTC.

In its sample, this clone was seen a few times. This sequence joins TRBV28 and TRBJ2-7; 9 bases align to TRBD1. There are 11 residues in the CDR3. Losses at the gene ends were 8 bases for V and 6 bases for J; bases not matched to a gene: 2. Germline V gives CDR1 MDHEN, CDR2 SYDVKM. CDR3 loop: CASGTGSEQYF. The CDR3 nucleotides are TGTGCCAGCGGGACAGGGAGCGAGCAGTACTTC.

V is TRBV6-5 and J is TRBJ2-7, with TRBD2 matching 7 bases. The CDR3 extends over 14 amino acids. V lost 1 base and J lost 0; bases outside the gene matches: 0. CDR1 is MNHEY and CDR2 is SVGAGI in the germline V gene. The CDR3 DNA reads TGTGCCAGCAGTTACTGGACTAGCTCCTACGAGCAGTACTTC. Protein: CASSYWTSSYEQYF.

The DNA for the CDR3 is TGTGCCAGCAGGGAAACCAGGGCTTCGAACTATGGCTACACCTTC. Its translation: CASRETRASNYGYTF. The gene calls are TRBV6-1 and TRBJ1-2, with a weak D call TRBD1 (5 bases). Germline CDR1 is MNHNS and CDR2 is SASEGT. Trimming left V 6 bases short and J 2 bases short, with 16 bases between. CDR3 length equals 15 residues.

This chain joins TRBV30 and TRBJ2-2, with a possible D match to TRBD1 (6 bases). Between the trimmed V and J ends, which lost 0 bases and 7 bases, there was a span of 12 bases. The CDR3 sequence is 14 residues long. In germline, CDR1 is GTSNPN, CDR2 SVGIG (reference sequence). The CDR3 region is CAWSVGQGFGELFF. CDR3 DNA: TGTGCCTGGAGTGTCGGTCAGGGGTTCGGGGAGCTGTTTTTT.

The chain uses TRBV5-6 and TRBJ2-7; D is unresolved. V was cut by 0 bases and J by 2 bases, with 9 bases left in between. The CDR3 consists of 14 residues. Germline V gives CDR1 SGHDT, CDR2 YYEEEE. The DNA of the CDR3 is TGTGCCAGCAGCTTGGTAGGGCAGACCTACGAGCAGTACTTC. It is translated as CASSLVGQTYEQYF.

The CDR3 spells CASSHDRGFLETQYF. The DNA of the CDR3 is TGTGCCAGCAGCCATGACAGGGGCTTTTTGGAGACCCAGTACTTC. The rearrangement uses TRBV5-6 and TRBJ2-5; 8 bases map to TRBD1. Germline-derived CDR1 and CDR2 are SGHDT and YYEEEE. V lost 4 bases, J lost 5 bases, and 10 bases stayed unmatched. The CDR3 loop spans 15 amino acids.

V and J are TRBV4-1 and TRBJ2-7; 10 nucleotides line up with TRBD2. The V gene end was trimmed by 0 bases and the J gene end by 5 bases; junction bases not matched to a gene: 10. Germline V gives CDR1 MGHRA, CDR2 YSYEKL. CDR3 length: 17 residues. The CDR3 protein is CASSQDSNSGRLNEQYF. In nucleotides, the CDR3 is TGCGCCAGCAGCCAAGACAGTAATAGCGGGAGGTTAAACGAGCAGTACTTC.

The J gene is TRBJ2-2, the V gene TRBV19; D not certain. V lost 3 bases, J lost 5 bases, and 4 bases lay in between. CDR3 size: 12 residues. CDR1 is LNHDA, CDR2 SQIVND, per germline (reference sequence). CDR3 in DNA: TGTGCCAGTAGTATCGGTACCGGGGAGCTGTTTTTT. Translation: CASSIGTGELFF.

This sequence joins TRBV6-1 and TRBJ2-7; tentative D call: TRBD2 (7 bases). Germline V CDR1 and CDR2: MNHNS, SASEGT. The CDR3 has 13 residues. Deletions cut 8 bases from V and 4 bases from J, with 15 bases between. The CDR3 coding sequence is TGTGCCAGCTCAGAGCGGGACATATACGAGCAGTACTTC. It encodes CASSERDIYEQYF.